This record looks at one TCR beta chain sequence and its context. What it binds is unknown. The data were taken from a study of identical twins. The study, taken as a whole, reports: In drawing conclusions, the study used cross-sectional statistical analysis and did not follow the same donors.

TCRdb ran MiXCR on the 5' RACE reads and lists one entry per CDR3 protein. Of about 530,000 distinct CDR3 sequences listed, around 22% are singletons. The CDR3 sequence is 12 residues long. CDR1 is MNHNY and CDR2 is SVGAGI in the germline V gene (reference sequence). V dropped 6 bases and J dropped 1 base, with 6 bases sitting between them. These data were also filed under a second study, of yellow fever vaccine responses in identical twins. As that study records: On the reported evidence, twins' vaccine T cell responses seemed partly convergent and partly personalized.

This TCR came from a woman between 18 and 29 years old in good health. Material: CD4+ T cells sorted from blood. The chain carries TRBV6-6 and TRBJ1-1; D unclear. Here the CDR3 reads CASRQPNTEAFF. CDR3 coding DNA: TGTGCCAGCAGACAACCGAACACTGAAGCTTTCTTT.